Following are 14 T cell receptor beta chains from one sample sequenced in a study of T cell repertoires and leukemia-associated antigens. Each CDR3 protein gets one entry after TCRdb re-called the 5' RACE reads with MiXCR. The profile shows about 10,000 distinct CDR3 sequences, around 40% of them singletons. No cognate antigen is known for these TCRs. Sequences were obtained from CD3+ T cells sorted from blood and cultured. The receptors stem from a female donor in good health.

In this sample, this clonotype turned up a few times. V and J are TRBV12-3 or TRBV12-4 and TRBJ1-1; 8 nucleotides match TRBD1. The CDR3 loop spans 14 amino acids. J was trimmed by 4 bases and V by 4 bases; bases with no gene match: 5. The CDR3 loop is CASSYRTGSTEAFF. CDR3 in DNA: TGTGCCAGCAGTTATAGGACAGGGAGCACTGAAGCTTTCTTT.

This rearrangement joins TRBV12-3 or TRBV12-4 to TRBJ2-5; 7 bases map to TRBD1. Unmatched junction bases numbered 2, after V lost 3 bases and J lost 1 base. CDR3 length equals 14 residues. Here the CDR3 reads CASSLGQLQETQYF. DNA for the CDR3: TGTGCCAGCAGTTTGGGACAGCTCCAAGAGACCCAGTACTTC.

This sequence joins TRBV29-1 and TRBJ1-1; no clear D gene. V was shortened by 1 base and J by 1 base, with 7 bases between the two germline ends. The CDR3 consists of 13 residues. Germline V gives CDR1 SQVTM, CDR2 ANQGSEA. The CDR3 spells CSVEGRTNTEAFF. In DNA form, the CDR3 reads TGCAGCGTTGAAGGCCGGACGAACACTGAAGCTTTCTTT.

This clonotype is medium-sized in the sample. This chain connects TRBV7-2 to TRBJ2-3; D possibly corresponds to TRBD2 (6 bases). Trimming cost V 5 bases and J 2 bases, with 17 bases left between them. The germline gives CDR1 SGHTA, CDR2 FQGNSA. CDR3 size: 16 residues. CDR3 nucleotides: TGTGCCAGCAGCCTCCCCCCGGGACTTGACACAGATACGCAGTATTTT. Translating gives CASSLPPGLDTDTQYF.

V is TRBV12-3 or TRBV12-4 and J is TRBJ1-4; 8 nucleotides align to TRBD1. The CDR3 is made up of 14 amino acids. V lost 3 bases, J lost 4 bases, and 1 base stayed unmatched. This chain's CDR3 is CASSFGQGNEKLFF. The DNA for the CDR3 is TGTGCCAGCAGTTTTGGACAGGGTAATGAAAAACTGTTTTTT.

This clonotype was picked up many times. The V gene is TRBV10-2, the J gene TRBJ2-3, with D maybe TRBD2 (5 bases). CDR3 size: 15 residues. Germline CDR1 is WSHSY and CDR2 is SAAADI. The ends were cut back, 3 bases at V and 3 bases at J, with 13 bases in the middle. DNA of the CDR3: TGCGCCAGCAGTGATAGTGGGAGTGGGACAGATACGCAGTATTTT. It is translated as CASSDSGSGTDTQYF.

As DNA, the CDR3 is TGTGCCAGCACCCGACAGAGAATGAACACTGAAGCTTTCTTT. This sequence encodes CASTRQRMNTEAFF. The chain is built from TRBV3-1 and TRBJ1-1; D possibly corresponds to TRBD1 (5 bases). Trimming removed 7 bases at V and 0 bases at J, with 12 bases between. The CDR3 length is 14 residues. Germline CDR1 LGHDT, CDR2 YNNKEL (reference sequence).

A remark on this clonotype: A single base separates this from a much larger clone, so it may be a read error. This CDR3 fails to terminate in the conserved phenylalanine or tryptophan, so it likely reflects a read error. The V gene is TRBV7-9, the J gene TRBJ1-2; D is uncertain. The CDR3 is 11 amino acids. The germline CDR1 and CDR2 sequences are SEHNR and FQNEAQ (reference sequence). V was pared by 8 bases and J by 7 bases, with 11 bases between. The CDR3 DNA follows: TGTGCCAGCGGGGTCGGTAGTGGCTACACCCTC. Its protein product is CASGVGSGYTL.

The V and J genes are TRBV6-5 and TRBJ2-2; D not resolved. This CDR3 region has 13 residues. V lost 7 bases and J 0 bases, leaving 6 bases between the germline ends. Germline V gene sequence: CDR1 MNHEY, CDR2 SVGAGI. The CDR3 loop reads CASTLANTGELFF. The CDR3 bases are TGTGCCAGCACTCTCGCGAACACCGGGGAGCTGTTTTTT.

In this sample, this clonotype turned up many times. The chain is built from TRBV27 and TRBJ2-6; D may correspond to TRBD1 or TRBD2 (5 bases each). Germline V lookup: CDR1 MNHEY, CDR2 SMNVEV (reference sequence). The CDR3 totals 16 residues. Trimming left V 5 bases short and J 0 bases short, with 11 bases between. The CDR3 DNA is TGTGCCAGCAGTCCGTCGAGGGGCTCTGGGGCCAACGTCCTGACTTTC. Its protein product is CASSPSRGSGANVLTF.

Relative to its sample, this clonotype is medium-sized. The chain uses TRBV29-1 and TRBJ2-1; no definite D call. Trimming removed 7 bases from V and 3 bases from J, with 10 bases in between. This CDR3 has 12 amino acids. Germline CDR1 is SQVTM and CDR2 is ANQGSEA. CDR3 nucleotides: TGCAGCGCCCAGGAGATCTACAATGAGCAGTTCTTC. Translated, it gives CSAQEIYNEQFF.

The J gene is TRBJ2-1, the V gene TRBV5-1, with no clear D. The CDR3 runs 14 residues. CDR1 SGHRS and CDR2 YFSETQ come from the germline V gene. Trimming left V 0 bases short and J 8 bases short, with 12 bases between. This chain's CDR3 is CASSLAAHEYEQFF. The DNA of the CDR3 is TGCGCCAGCAGCTTGGCCGCTCATGAATATGAGCAGTTCTTC. The whole variable domain, remainder taken from reference TRBV5-1 and TRBJ2-1, is KAGVTQTPRYLIKTRGQQVTLSCSPISGHRSVSWYQQTPGQGLQFLFEYFSETQRNKGNFPGRFSGRQFSNSRSEMNVSTLELGDSALYLCASSLAAHEYEQFFGPGTRLTVL.

The chain joins TRBV5-1 to TRBJ1-1; D is undetermined. The CDR3 has 13 amino acids. Germline V lookup: CDR1 SGHRS, CDR2 YFSETQ. Trimming shortened V by 1 base and J by 6 bases, and 10 bases separated the two germline ends. This CDR3 is CASSLPGSPEAFF. In DNA form, the CDR3 reads TGCGCCAGCAGCTTGCCGGGGAGCCCTGAAGCTTTCTTT.

CDR3 region: CSVATVDTQYF. CDR3 nucleotide sequence: TGCAGCGTCGCGACAGTGGATACGCAGTATTTT. The V call is TRBV29-1, the J call TRBJ2-3, with D possibly matching TRBD1 (5 bases). This CDR3 is 11 amino acids long. V gave up 6 bases and J gave up 6 bases, with 10 bases separating them. The V gene's germline CDR1 is SQVTM and CDR2 ANQGSEA.